These 4 T cell receptor beta chains share one sample of origin, sequenced in a study of T cells after yellow fever vaccination. One entry per CDR3 protein, called by TCRdb with MiXCR from the 5' RACE reads. The sample has 50,000 to 75,000 distinct CDR3 sequences, 5.7% seen once. Sequences were derived from PBMCs, either bulk or a sorted T-cell subset (CD4+, CD8+, memory, or dextramer-sorted; not recorded which), sampled on the day of the yellow fever booster vaccination. These receptors originate from a man in his late teens or twenties who received the YFV17D yellow fever vaccine.

This rearrangement joins TRBV6-2 or TRBV6-3 to TRBJ2-2, with no clear D. The CDR3 runs to 12 residues. The germline V and J ends were trimmed by 0 bases and 6 bases, with 2 bases remaining between them. The germline V gene has CDR1 MNHEY and CDR2 SVGEGT. The CDR3 DNA follows: TGTGCCAGCAGTTACTCAGCCGGGGAGCTGTTTTTT. This gives the protein CASSYSAGELFF.

The V and J genes are TRBV7-6 and TRBJ2-1; D gene ambiguous. The ends were cut back, 4 bases at V and 9 bases at J, with 13 bases in the middle. Germline assignment: CDR1 SGHVS and CDR2 FNYEAQ. The CDR3 consists of 13 residues. The CDR3 sequence is CASSSYSRPEQFF. CDR3 nucleotides: TGTGCCAGCAGCTCGTACTCCCGCCCTGAGCAGTTCTTC.

This clonotype was found a few times. The chain has TRBV7-2 and TRBJ2-3; TRBD2 might be the D (5 bases). The CDR3 contains 16 residues. V lost 6 bases, J lost 1 base, and 17 bases lay in between. Germline-derived CDR1 and CDR2 are SGHTA and FQGNSA. The CDR3 region has the DNA TGTGCCAGCAGTTTCCAAGCGGAATCCGGCACAGATACGCAGTATTTT. This translates into CASSFQAESGTDTQYF.

This clonotype was observed many times. The chain has TRBV7-9 and TRBJ2-3; either TRBD1 or TRBD2 may fit D (6 bases each). Germline assignment: CDR1 SEHNR and CDR2 FQNEAQ (reference sequence). This CDR3 spans 17 amino acids. V lost 1 base to trimming and J lost 2 bases, with 16 bases between them. This chain's CDR3 is CASSLGPRGLVTDTQYF. DNA for the CDR3: TGTGCCAGCAGCTTAGGGCCCCGGGGGCTGGTCACAGATACGCAGTATTTT.